The 17 T cell receptor beta chains below all came from one sample that was sequenced in a study of cytomegalovirus exposure and HLA in healthy donors. Only in-frame clones appear in the TCRdb table, and some are missing; sequencing was by immunoSEQ multiplex PCR. The sample consists of approximately 49,000 clones, about 90% of them appearing once. The sample taken for sequencing was PBMCs. The receptors stem from a man between 18 and 35 years old in good health and CMV-seronegative.

This chain links TRBV9 with TRBJ2-7; no reliable D call. CDR3 length: 15 amino acids. V lost 0 bases to trimming and J lost 5 bases, with 15 bases between them. The germline V gene has CDR1 SGDLS and CDR2 YYNGEE. The CDR3 loop is CASSVGGSGHHEQYF. The CDR3 DNA is TGTGCCAGCAGCGTAGGCGGATCCGGTCACCACGAGCAGTACTTC.

The chain carries TRBV11-2 and TRBJ2-5, with D perhaps matching TRBD2 (5 bases). V shed 1 base and J shed 5 bases, with 14 bases lying between them. Germline CDR1 is SGHAT and CDR2 is FQNNGV. The CDR3 has 15 residues. CDR3 coding DNA: TGTGCCAGCAGCTTAGGTCAGTCCCCGGGGGAGACCCAGTACTTC. Protein product: CASSLGQSPGETQYF.

There are a few counts of this clone. V is TRBV27 and J is TRBJ1-2; weak D call: TRBD1 (6 bases). CDR3 length equals 13 residues. Deletions cut 5 bases from V and 6 bases from J, with 13 bases between. CDR1 is MNHEY, CDR2 SMNVEV, per germline (reference sequence). The CDR3 protein is CASSPQGYHGYTF. CDR3 DNA sequence: TGTGCCAGCAGTCCGCAGGGGTACCATGGCTACACCTTC.

This rearrangement joins TRBV6-5 to TRBJ1-5; TRBD1 matches at 11 bases. The V gene's germline CDR1 is MNHEY and CDR2 SVGAGI. CDR3 length: 14 amino acids. J was trimmed by 5 bases and V by 6 bases; bases with no gene match: 3. The CDR3 nucleotides read TGTGCCAGCAGGAAGGACAGGGGGCATCAGCCCCAGCATTTT. Its protein product is CASRKDRGHQPQHF.

This chain joins TRBV27 and TRBJ2-2, with D possibly being TRBD2 (6 bases). This CDR3 contains 17 residues. Per germline, CDR1 MNHEY and CDR2 SMNVEV (reference sequence). Trimming left V 0 bases short and J 6 bases short, with 17 bases between. The CDR3, as DNA: TGTGCCAGCAGTTTATCCACAGTATTGGGGGGTCCCGGGGAGCTGTTTTTT. Its translation is CASSLSTVLGGPGELFF.

V gene TRBV27 combines with J gene TRBJ2-7; 7 bases agree with TRBD1. CDR3 length: 14 amino acids. The germline V gene encodes CDR1 MNHEY and CDR2 SMNVEV (reference sequence). Unmatched junction bases numbered 4, after V lost 2 bases and J lost 3 bases. The CDR3 loop is CASSLTGAYYEQYF. Written as DNA, the CDR3 is TGTGCCAGCAGTTTAACAGGGGCTTACTACGAGCAGTACTTC.

This chain connects TRBV7-9 to TRBJ2-1; the match to TRBD1 covers 9 bases. The CDR3 runs 16 residues. V was pared by 0 bases and J by 2 bases, with 2 bases of the junction left unmatched. Germline V gene data show CDR1 as SEHNR and CDR2 as FQNEAQ (reference sequence). CDR3 coding DNA: TGTGCCAGCAGCTTAGCGGGACAGGGTGCCTACAATGAGCAGTTCTTC. It is translated as CASSLAGQGAYNEQFF.

The chain employs TRBV18 and TRBJ2-7; 8 nucleotides agree with TRBD1. V shed 4 bases, J shed 2 bases, and the junction held 4 bases outside the gene matches. Germline CDR1 KGHSH, CDR2 LQKENI. This CDR3 has 14 amino acids. For the CDR3, the DNA is TGTGCCAGCTCACGGGACAGGTCAGCCTACGAGCAGTACTTC. Translating gives CASSRDRSAYEQYF.

The chain employs TRBV9 and TRBJ2-3, with 8 bases fitting TRBD2. The CDR3 spans 16 residues. The V segment lost 2 bases and the J segment 0 bases; nucleotides outside the gene matches: 5. The V gene's germline CDR1 is SGDLS and CDR2 YYNGEE. CDR3 in amino acids: CASSVGASGSTDTQYF. Written as DNA, the CDR3 is TGTGCCAGCAGCGTTGGGGCTAGCGGGAGCACAGATACGCAGTATTTT.

The chain links TRBV11-3 to TRBJ2-7; 8 nucleotides match TRBD2. The germline CDR1 and CDR2 sequences are SGHNT and YENEEA. This CDR3 spans 16 amino acids. Trimming at V came to 0 bases and at J to 7 bases, leaving 11 bases not matched to a gene. CDR3 DNA sequence: TGTGCCAGCAGCTTAGATCTCCAGCGGGAGACTCGAGAGCAGTACTTC. It encodes CASSLDLQRETREQYF.

The J gene is TRBJ2-3, the V gene TRBV7-2; 13 nucleotides line up with TRBD2. With 2 bases clipped from V and 11 bases from J, the junction kept 7 bases outside the gene matches. This CDR3 has 15 residues. Germline lookup yields CDR1 SGHTA and CDR2 FQGNSA. In DNA form, the CDR3 reads TGTGCCAGCAGCTTAAGGGGCGGACTAGCGGGAGTGCAGTATTTT. Residues: CASSLRGGLAGVQYF.

The rearrangement links TRBV18 to TRBJ1-3; possibly TRBD1 for D (6 bases). Trimming removed 5 bases from V and 0 bases from J, with 14 bases in between. This CDR3 has 16 residues. CDR1 and CDR2 (germline): KGHSH, LQKENI. In DNA, the CDR3 is TGTGCCAGCTCATCGGGACAACAGAGCTCTGGAAACACCATATATTTT. It is translated as CASSSGQQSSGNTIYF.

The genes are TRBV5-4 and TRBJ1-2; 8 bases are shared with TRBD1. CDR3 length: 16 residues. J gave up 2 bases and V 3 bases, and 9 bases lay outside the gene matches. Germline CDR1 reads SGHNT; CDR2 reads YYREEE (reference sequence). The CDR3: CASSSSNRDRNYGYTF. CDR3 nucleotides: TGTGCCAGCAGCTCCAGTAACCGGGACAGGAACTATGGCTACACCTTC.

The rearrangement joins TRBV9 to TRBJ1-3; maybe TRBD1 (5 bases). The CDR3 is made up of 15 amino acids. The V gene lost 3 bases and the J gene lost 0 bases, with 10 bases spanning the gap. Germline CDR1 SGDLS, CDR2 YYNGEE. This CDR3 is CASSGRGNSGNTIYF. The CDR3 nucleotides read TGTGCCAGCAGCGGGCGGGGGAACTCTGGAAACACCATATATTTT.

This clone was detected only once. V gene TRBV27 combines with J gene TRBJ2-1, with a possible D match to TRBD1 (6 bases). Germline loops: CDR1 MNHEY, CDR2 SMNVEV (reference sequence). The ends were cut back, 2 bases at V and 2 bases at J, with 10 bases in the middle. CDR3 length equals 15 residues. CDR3 region: CASSLTRQAYNEQFF. The CDR3 nucleotides are TGTGCCAGCAGTTTAACCCGACAGGCCTACAATGAGCAGTTCTTC.

The gene calls are TRBV14 and TRBJ2-7; 7 nucleotides agree with TRBD2. Trimming at V came to 6 bases and at J to 4 bases, leaving 6 bases not matched to a gene. Per the germline V gene, CDR1 is SGHDN and CDR2 is FVKESK. The CDR3 spans 13 residues. CDR3 sequence reads: CASRLSGAYEQYF. Written as DNA, the CDR3 is TGTGCCAGCAGACTGAGCGGGGCATACGAGCAGTACTTC. The entire variable domain, with the rest obtained from reference TRBV14 and TRBJ2-7, is as follows: EAGVTQFPSHSVIEKGQTVTLRCDPISGHDNLYWYRRVMGKEIKFLLHFVKESKQDESGMPNNRFLAERTGGTYSTLKVQPAELEDSGVYFCASRLSGAYEQYFGPGTRLTVT.

CDR3 residues: CASMRDRENTEAFF. CDR3 in DNA: TGTGCCAGCATGAGGGACAGGGAGAACACTGAAGCTTTCTTT. V and J are TRBV2 and TRBJ1-1; TRBD1 agrees at 9 bases. Germline lookup yields CDR1 SNHLY and CDR2 FYNNEI. The CDR3 sequence is 14 residues long. The V and J ends lost 7 bases and 1 base, in that order; junction bases with no gene match: 4.